Following are 18 T cell receptor beta chains from one sample sequenced in a study of blood T cell repertoires in COVID-19. Profiling relied on immunoSEQ multiplex PCR, and the TCRdb table lists in-frame clones only, not all of them. Among nearly 110,000 clones listed, 71% were seen once. Sequencing input: peripheral blood. The source of these receptors is a human donor with acute or convalescent COVID-19. The donor label of this sample is uncertain.

The chain links TRBV9 to TRBJ2-2, with 11 bases fitting TRBD2. Germline trimming cut 4 bases from V and 2 bases from J; bases unmatched to any gene: 4. Germline lookup yields CDR1 SGDLS and CDR2 YYNGEE. CDR3 length equals 16 residues. For the CDR3, the DNA is TGTGCCAGCAGCACTAGCGGGGGAGCTAACACCGGGGAGCTGTTTTTT. Its protein is CASSTSGGANTGELFF.

This sequence joins TRBV5-1 and TRBJ2-6; 7 bases agree with TRBD2. The V and J ends lost 3 bases and 4 bases, in that order; junction bases with no gene match: 7. Germline-derived CDR1 and CDR2 are SGHRS and YFSETQ. The length of the CDR3 is 16 residues. CDR3 sequence reads: CASSWEGSSGANVLTF. CDR3 coding DNA: TGCGCCAGCAGCTGGGAGGGGTCAAGCGGGGCCAACGTCCTGACTTTC.

This chain uses TRBV6-1 with TRBJ2-7; 8 nucleotides agree with TRBD1. The CDR3 sequence is 14 residues long. V lost 3 bases to trimming and J lost 5 bases; unmatched junction nucleotides: 6. Germline loops: CDR1 MNHNS, CDR2 SASEGT. The CDR3 region is CASSEDRVFNEQYF. The CDR3 DNA sequence: TGTGCCAGCAGTGAGGACAGGGTTTTCAACGAGCAGTACTTC.

This chain uses TRBV6-5 with TRBJ1-2; D not certain. The CDR3 contains 11 residues. Germline CDR1 is MNHEY and CDR2 is SVGAGI. Trimming took off 8 bases at V and 3 bases at J, with 7 bases between the two ends. Here the CDR3 DNA reads TGTGCCAGCGGGAGACACTATGGCTACACCTTC. Translating gives CASGRHYGYTF.

This clone was detected a few times. The chain employs TRBV19 and TRBJ2-5; the D gene is possibly TRBD2 (5 bases). The CDR3 covers 17 residues. CDR1 is LNHDA and CDR2 is SQIVND in the germline V gene (reference sequence). Trimming took off 3 bases at V and 4 bases at J, with 21 bases between the two ends. The CDR3 protein is CASSIADSPAKGETQYF. For the CDR3, the DNA is TGTGCCAGTAGTATCGCGGACTCCCCCGCGAAAGGAGAGACCCAGTACTTC.

The CDR3, as DNA: TGTGCCAGCAGCCGTACAGGGGATAATGAAAAACTGTTTTTT. It encodes CASSRTGDNEKLFF. The chain links TRBV6-5 to TRBJ1-4, with 7 bases aligning to TRBD1. The CDR3 runs 14 residues. The junction had 5 bases not matched to a gene; V was cut back by 6 bases and J by 4 bases. The V gene's germline CDR1 is MNHEY and CDR2 SVGAGI.

The chain uses TRBV5-1 and TRBJ2-3, with 8 bases that match TRBD1. CDR3 length: 15 residues. V was clipped by 4 bases and J by 11 bases; unmatched bases: 15. Germline V gene sequence: CDR1 SGHRS, CDR2 YFSETQ. This CDR3 is CASSPDPGTGYQQYF. In DNA form, the CDR3 reads TGCGCCAGCAGCCCGGACCCAGGGACAGGCTACCAGCAGTATTTT.

This clone was detected only a few times. This sequence joins TRBV2 and TRBJ1-6; D ambiguous. Between the trimmed V and J ends, which lost 1 base and 9 bases, there was a span of 10 bases. Looked up from germline, CDR1 is SNHLY and CDR2 is FYNNEI. This CDR3 comprises 14 residues. CDR3 region: CASSEGEYGSPLHF. CDR3 DNA: TGTGCCAGCAGTGAAGGAGAGTATGGTTCACCCCTCCACTTT.

The chain carries TRBV11-3 and TRBJ2-2; 9 bases match TRBD2. This CDR3 contains 17 residues. Germline V CDR1 and CDR2: SGHNT, YENEEA. Trimming took 0 bases from V and 5 from J; bases not matched to a gene: 7. For the CDR3, the DNA is TGTGCCAGCAGCTTAGATTGGCCTAGCGGGGAGACCGGGGAGCTGTTTTTT. It encodes CASSLDWPSGETGELFF.

CDR3 bases: TGTGCCAGCAGGAGTAGTCCGGACAGGGACAGTTCACCCCTCCACTTT. This gives the protein CASRSSPDRDSSPLHF. The chain employs TRBV25-1 and TRBJ1-6; 8 positions match TRBD1. The CDR3 is 16 residues long. From germline, CDR1 is MGHDK and CDR2 SYGVNS. V shed 6 bases, J shed 9 bases, and the junction held 13 bases outside the gene matches.

The chain joins TRBV15 to TRBJ1-6; the D gene is possibly TRBD1 (5 bases). The CDR3 contains 17 residues. Germline loops: CDR1 LNHNV, CDR2 YYDKDF (reference sequence). Trimming took 8 bases from V and 7 from J, leaving 24 bases between them. The CDR3, as DNA: TGTGCCACCGATCCGTTGGTTTACGGGGGTTCGAATTCACCCCTCCACTTT. Amino acid sequence: CATDPLVYGGSNSPLHF.

The CDR3 DNA reads as TGTGCCACCAGTGATATGAACCTAGCGGGGGCTACAGATACGCAGTATTTT. This codes for CATSDMNLAGATDTQYF. The chain links TRBV24-1 to TRBJ2-3; TRBD2 agrees at 10 bases. Trimming took 3 bases from V and 3 from J; bases not matched to a gene: 8. The CDR3 runs to 17 residues. Germline loops: CDR1 KGHDR, CDR2 SFDVKD.

This clone was found once. This chain joins TRBV5-5 and TRBJ1-5; 10 bases agree with TRBD1. Germline CDR1 is SGHKS and CDR2 is YYEKEE (reference sequence). V was clipped by 0 bases and J by 1 base; unmatched bases: 1. The CDR3 is 16 amino acids. CDR3 amino acids: CASSLVGQGSNQPQHF. The CDR3 nucleotides are TGTGCCAGCAGCTTGGTGGGACAGGGGAGCAATCAGCCCCAGCATTTT.

This clone occurred once. The rearrangement uses TRBV9 and TRBJ1-3; 7 bases align to TRBD1. The CDR3 length is 14 residues. After removal of 3 bases from V and 2 bases from J, the junction contained 2 bases not matched to a gene. Germline CDR1 and CDR2: SGDLS and YYNGEE. The CDR3 region has the DNA TGTGCCAGCAGCGCCGGGACAGCTGGAAACACCATATATTTT. Translated, it gives CASSAGTAGNTIYF.

In this sample, this clone turned up a few times. V and J are TRBV6-5 and TRBJ2-6; D unclear. V was trimmed by 7 bases and J by 0 bases, leaving 10 bases between them. Germline values: CDR1 MNHEY, CDR2 SVGAGI. The CDR3 runs 15 residues. The CDR3 protein is CASTPSPSGANVLTF. CDR3 bases: TGTGCCAGCACCCCAAGCCCCTCTGGGGCCAACGTCCTGACTTTC.

J is TRBJ1-1 and V is TRBV14; D is possibly TRBD1 (5 bases). Germline V gives CDR1 SGHDN, CDR2 FVKESK. Trimming took off 2 bases at V and 1 base at J, with 8 bases between the two ends. CDR3 length: 14 residues. The CDR3 DNA follows: TGTGCCAGCAGCCAATTCACAGGGAACACTGAAGCTTTCTTT. This codes for CASSQFTGNTEAFF.

The V call is TRBV18, the J call TRBJ1-3, with a possible D match to TRBD1 (5 bases). CDR3 size: 17 residues. In germline, CDR1 is KGHSH, CDR2 LQKENI. Trimming removed 1 base at V and 0 bases at J, with 13 bases between. The CDR3 coding sequence is TGTGCCAGCTCACCACTCGGCAGGGCTACCTCTGGAAACACCATATATTTT. The encoded protein is CASSPLGRATSGNTIYF.

This sequence joins TRBV10-3 and TRBJ1-2, with 8 bases lining up with TRBD1. The V gene's germline CDR1 is ENHRY and CDR2 SYGVKD. V was clipped by 4 bases and J by 2 bases; unmatched bases: 6. This CDR3 contains 15 residues. CDR3 nucleotide sequence: TGTGCCATCAGTGGGACAGGGTTGGAGAACTATGGCTACACCTTC. Its protein is CAISGTGLENYGYTF.